These 12 T cell receptor beta chains originate from one sample sequenced in a study of OX40 agonist ivuxolimab in advanced cancers. Method: immunoSEQ multiplex PCR; TCRdb's copy keeps in-frame clones and lacks some. The sample includes around 69,000 clones, over 75% of them seen just once. The sequenced sample was CD4+ or CD8+ T cells sorted from blood, obtained in a trial of the OX40 agonist ivuxolimab. These receptor sequences come from an adult with an advanced solid tumor such as melanoma, head and neck, liver or kidney cancer.

The chain recombines TRBV30 with TRBJ1-3; tentative D call: TRBD1 (6 bases). Germline-derived CDR1 and CDR2 are GTSNPN and SVGIG (reference sequence). The CDR3 runs to 14 residues. V lost 0 bases and J lost 2, with 8 bases in between. The CDR3 DNA reads as TGTGCCTGGAGTGTAGGGGGAACTGGAAACACCATATATTTT. Translated: CAWSVGGTGNTIYF.

The chain joins TRBV5-6 to TRBJ1-4; the match to TRBD1 covers 8 bases. Germline V CDR1 and CDR2: SGHDT, YYEEEE. With 2 bases clipped from V and 5 bases from J, the junction kept 11 bases outside the gene matches. There are 17 residues in the CDR3. The CDR3 DNA reads as TGTGCCAGCAGCTTTCCCAGGGGGCGCAGGAAAAATGAAAAACTGTTTTTT. Its protein is CASSFPRGRRKNEKLFF.

The CDR3 loop reads CASTNGGGGVETQYF. The CDR3, as DNA: TGTGCCAGCACTAATGGTGGAGGGGGAGTCGAGACCCAGTACTTC. The genes are TRBV6-6 and TRBJ2-5, with D perhaps matching TRBD1 or TRBD2 (6 bases each). CDR1 MNHNY and CDR2 SVGAGI come from the germline V gene (reference sequence). Between the trimmed V and J ends, which lost 7 bases and 5 bases, there was a span of 20 bases. The CDR3 runs 15 residues.

This chain connects TRBV15 to TRBJ2-3; D is unresolved. Germline CDR1 LNHNV, CDR2 YYDKDF (reference sequence). This CDR3 has 14 residues. Trimming cost V 9 bases and J 0 bases, with 13 bases left between them. The chain's CDR3 is CATASGSSTDTQYF. The CDR3 DNA sequence: TGTGCCACTGCGTCCGGTTCCAGCACAGATACGCAGTATTTT.

The chain couples TRBV6-5 to TRBJ2-1, with 8 nucleotides matching TRBD2. CDR1 is MNHEY and CDR2 is SVGAGI in the germline V gene. V dropped 6 bases and J dropped 5; count of bases not matched to a gene: 6. The length of the CDR3 is 14 residues. CDR3 nucleotide sequence: TGTGCCAGCAGCGGGGGGGGGTTTGACAATGAGCAGTTCTTC. Amino acids: CASSGGGFDNEQFF.

The chain has TRBV14 and TRBJ2-1; D uncertain. The CDR3 consists of 12 residues. Between the trimmed V and J ends, which lost 6 bases and 6 bases, there was a span of 9 bases. Germline V gene sequence: CDR1 SGHDN, CDR2 FVKESK. For the CDR3, the DNA is TGTGCCAGCAGACGCGAATCCAATGAGCAGTTCTTC. This sequence encodes CASRRESNEQFF.

The rearrangement uses TRBV11-2 and TRBJ1-6; the D gene is possibly TRBD1 (6 bases). The ends were cut back, 6 bases at V and 3 bases at J, with 15 bases in the middle. Per the germline V gene, CDR1 is SGHAT and CDR2 is FQNNGV. The CDR3 covers 16 residues. This chain's CDR3 is CASRWGLGSYNSPLHF. The CDR3 DNA reads TGTGCCAGCAGATGGGGGCTAGGGAGCTATAATTCACCCCTCCACTTT. The whole variable domain, remainder taken from reference TRBV11-2 and TRBJ1-6, is EAGVAQSPRYKIIEKRQSVAFWCNPISGHATLYWYQQILGQGPKLLIQFQNNGVVDDSQLPKDRFSAERLKGVDSTLKIQPAKLEDSAVYLCASRWGLGSYNSPLHFGNGTRLTVT.

The chain employs TRBV5-6 and TRBJ1-1, with D possibly being TRBD1 (5 bases). The CDR3 extends over 16 amino acids. V gave up 4 bases and J gave up 0 bases, with 16 bases separating them. Looked up from germline, CDR1 is SGHDT and CDR2 is YYEEEE. CDR3 DNA: TGTGCCAGCAGCGCGCTGTCGGGGACCATGAACACTGAAGCTTTCTTT. Its translation is CASSALSGTMNTEAFF. Combining the CDR3 with reference TRBV5-6 and TRBJ1-1 gives the whole variable domain DAGVTQSPTHLIKTRGQQVTLRCSPKSGHDTVSWYQQALGQGPQFIFQYYEEEERQRGNFPDRFSGHQFPNYSSELNVNALLLGDSALYLCASSALSGTMNTEAFFGQGTRLTVV.

This chain uses TRBV30 with TRBJ1-6, with 9 bases matching TRBD1. The CDR3 extends over 14 amino acids. The V segment lost 1 base and the J segment 10 bases; nucleotides outside the gene matches: 5. Germline V CDR1 and CDR2: GTSNPN, SVGIG (reference sequence). The CDR3 region has the DNA TGTGCCTGGAGTGGGGGACAGGGTGGATCACCCCTCCACTTT. This codes for CAWSGGQGGSPLHF. Supplemented by reference TRBV30 and TRBJ1-6, the full variable domain reads SQTIHQWPATLVQPVGSPLSLECTVEGTSNPNLYWYRQAAGRGLQLLFYSVGIGQISSEVPQNLSASRPQDRQFILSSKKLLLSDSGFYLCAWSGGQGGSPLHFGNGTRLTVT.

V gene TRBV5-1 combines with J gene TRBJ1-1, with a possible D match to TRBD1 (6 bases). CDR1 is SGHRS, CDR2 YFSETQ, per germline. Trimming left V 4 bases short and J 0 bases short, with 16 bases between. The CDR3 contains 16 residues. CDR3 DNA: TGCGCCAGCAGCCCCCAAGGGGGGGGCATGAACACTGAAGCTTTCTTT. It specifies CASSPQGGGMNTEAFF.

The chain is built from TRBV12-5 and TRBJ2-7; 7 nucleotides line up with TRBD1. CDR3 length: 16 residues. The V gene end was trimmed by 5 bases and the J gene end by 2 bases; junction bases not matched to a gene: 12. CDR1 LGHNT and CDR2 FRNRAP come from the germline V gene. CDR3 nucleotides: TGTGCTAGTGGTGAGGCCCTTAAGGGACAGCCCTACGAGCAGTACTTC. Translating gives CASGEALKGQPYEQYF.

A single count supports this clone. The V gene is TRBV7-2, the J gene TRBJ1-1; 11 nucleotides line up with TRBD1. CDR1 is SGHTA, CDR2 FQGNSA, per germline. Germline trimming cut 7 bases from V and 6 bases from J; bases unmatched to any gene: 7. The CDR3 runs 14 residues. The CDR3 region has the DNA TGTGCCAGCAAACGGACAGGGGGCACTCCTGAAGCTTTCTTT. It is translated as CASKRTGGTPEAFF.